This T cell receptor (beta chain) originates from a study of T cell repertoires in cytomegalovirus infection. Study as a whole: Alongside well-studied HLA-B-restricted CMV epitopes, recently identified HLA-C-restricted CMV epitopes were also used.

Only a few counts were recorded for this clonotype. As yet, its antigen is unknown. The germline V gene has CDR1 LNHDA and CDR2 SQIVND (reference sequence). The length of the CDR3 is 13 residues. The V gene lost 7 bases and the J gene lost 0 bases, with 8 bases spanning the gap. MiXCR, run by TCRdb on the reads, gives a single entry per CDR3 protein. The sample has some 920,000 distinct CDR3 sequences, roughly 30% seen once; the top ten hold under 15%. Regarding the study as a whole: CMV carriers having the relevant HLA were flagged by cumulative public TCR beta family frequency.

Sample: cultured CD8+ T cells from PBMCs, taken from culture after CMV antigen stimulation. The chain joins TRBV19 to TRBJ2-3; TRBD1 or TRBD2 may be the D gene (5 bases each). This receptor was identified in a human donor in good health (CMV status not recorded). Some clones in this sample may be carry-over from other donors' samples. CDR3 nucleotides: TGTGCCAGTACCGGGGCCAGCACAGATACGCAGTATTTT. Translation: CASTGASTDTQYF.